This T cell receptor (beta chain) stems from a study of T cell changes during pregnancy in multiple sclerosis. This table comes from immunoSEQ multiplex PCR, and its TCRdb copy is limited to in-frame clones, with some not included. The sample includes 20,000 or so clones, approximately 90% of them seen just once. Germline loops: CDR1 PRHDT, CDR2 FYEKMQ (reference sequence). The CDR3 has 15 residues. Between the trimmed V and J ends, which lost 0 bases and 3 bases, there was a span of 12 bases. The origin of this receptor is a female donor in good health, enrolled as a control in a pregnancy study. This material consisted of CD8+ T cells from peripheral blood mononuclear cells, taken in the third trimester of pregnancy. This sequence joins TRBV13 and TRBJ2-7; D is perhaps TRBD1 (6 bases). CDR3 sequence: CASSLGGTSYYEQYF. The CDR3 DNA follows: TGTGCCAGCAGCTTAGGGGGGACATCTTACTACGAGCAGTACTTC.